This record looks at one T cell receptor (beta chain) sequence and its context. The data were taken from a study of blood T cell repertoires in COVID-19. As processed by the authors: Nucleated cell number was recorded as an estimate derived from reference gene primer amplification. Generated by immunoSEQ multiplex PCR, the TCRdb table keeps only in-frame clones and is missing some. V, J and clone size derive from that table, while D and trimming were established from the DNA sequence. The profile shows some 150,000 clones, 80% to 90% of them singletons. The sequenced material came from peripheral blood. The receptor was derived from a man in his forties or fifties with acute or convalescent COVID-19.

For the CDR3, the DNA is TGTGCCAGCAGCCAAGGTTCACAGGGGGGATCCTATGGCTACACCTTC. Protein: CASSQGSQGGSYGYTF. The chain couples TRBV3-1 (or the pseudogene TRBV3-2) to TRBJ1-2; TRBD1 agrees at 8 bases. In germline, CDR1 is LGHDT, CDR2 YNNKEL (reference sequence). The CDR3 sequence is 16 residues long. V shed 1 base and J 4 bases; nucleotides not matched to a gene: 8.